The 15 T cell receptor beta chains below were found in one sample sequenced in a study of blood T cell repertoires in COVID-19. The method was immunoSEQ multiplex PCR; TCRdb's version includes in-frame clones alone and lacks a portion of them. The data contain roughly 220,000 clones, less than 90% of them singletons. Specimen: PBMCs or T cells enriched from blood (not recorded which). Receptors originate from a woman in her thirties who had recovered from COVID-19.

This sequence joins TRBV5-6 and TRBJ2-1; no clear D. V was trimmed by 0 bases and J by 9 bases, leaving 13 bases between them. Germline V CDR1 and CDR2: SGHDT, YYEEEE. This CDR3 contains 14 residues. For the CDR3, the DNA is TGTGCCAGCAGCTTGGGGATAACAGCCGGTGAGCAGTTCTTC. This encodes CASSLGITAGEQFF.

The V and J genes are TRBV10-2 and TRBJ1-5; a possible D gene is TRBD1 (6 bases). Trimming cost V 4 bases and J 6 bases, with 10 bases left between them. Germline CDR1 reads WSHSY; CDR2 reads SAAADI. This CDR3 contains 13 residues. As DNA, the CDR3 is TGCGCCAGCAGTGCAGGGGTCGGTCAGCCCCAGCATTTT. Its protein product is CASSAGVGQPQHF.

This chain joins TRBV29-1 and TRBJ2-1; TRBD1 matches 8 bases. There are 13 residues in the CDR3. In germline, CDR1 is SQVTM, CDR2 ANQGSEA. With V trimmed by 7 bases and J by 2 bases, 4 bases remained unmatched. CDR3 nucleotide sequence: TGCAGCGCCGGGACAGGAGCCTACAATGAGCAGTTCTTC. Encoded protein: CSAGTGAYNEQFF.

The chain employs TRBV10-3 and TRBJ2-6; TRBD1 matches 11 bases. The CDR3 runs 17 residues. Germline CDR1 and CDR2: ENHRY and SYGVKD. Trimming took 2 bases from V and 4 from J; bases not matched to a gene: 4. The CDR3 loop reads CAISEGQGAGGANVLTF. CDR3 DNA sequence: TGTGCCATCAGTGAGGGACAGGGGGCTGGCGGGGCCAACGTCCTGACTTTC.

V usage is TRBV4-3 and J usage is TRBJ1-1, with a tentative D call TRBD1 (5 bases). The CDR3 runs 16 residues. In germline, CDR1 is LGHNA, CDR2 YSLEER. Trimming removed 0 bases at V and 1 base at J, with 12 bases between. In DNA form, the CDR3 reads TGCGCCAGCAGCCAAGATACAGGACCTACGAACACTGAAGCTTTCTTT. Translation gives CASSQDTGPTNTEAFF.

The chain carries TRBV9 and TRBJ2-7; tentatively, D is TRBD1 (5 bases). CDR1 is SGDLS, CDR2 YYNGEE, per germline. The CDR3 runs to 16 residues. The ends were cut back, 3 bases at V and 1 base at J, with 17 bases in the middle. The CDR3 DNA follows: TGTGCCAGCAGCGCCCTGGGCAGGGAAGGTTCCTACGAGCAGTACTTC. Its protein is CASSALGREGSYEQYF.

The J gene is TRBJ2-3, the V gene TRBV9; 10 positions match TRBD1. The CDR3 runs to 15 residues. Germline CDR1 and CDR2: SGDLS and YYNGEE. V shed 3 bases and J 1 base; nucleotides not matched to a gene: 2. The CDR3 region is CASSAGTGGTDTQYF. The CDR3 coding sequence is TGTGCCAGCAGCGCAGGGACAGGGGGCACAGATACGCAGTATTTT.

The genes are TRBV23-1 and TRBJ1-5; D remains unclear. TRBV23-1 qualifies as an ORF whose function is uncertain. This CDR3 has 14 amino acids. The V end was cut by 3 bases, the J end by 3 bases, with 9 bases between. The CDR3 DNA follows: TGCGCCAGCAGTCACGAGGTCCTCAATCAGCCCCAGCATTTT. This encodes CASSHEVLNQPQHF.

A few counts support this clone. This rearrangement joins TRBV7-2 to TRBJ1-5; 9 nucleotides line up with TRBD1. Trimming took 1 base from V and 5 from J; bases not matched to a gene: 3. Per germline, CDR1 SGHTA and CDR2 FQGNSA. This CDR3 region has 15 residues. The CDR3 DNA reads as TGTGCCAGCAGCTTAGGACAGGGGGGCTATCAGCCCCAGCATTTT. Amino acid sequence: CASSLGQGGYQPQHF.

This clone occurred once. The CDR3 bases are TGCGCCAGCAGCCGGGACAGGGCTACTAATGAAAAACTGTTTTTT. This gives the protein CASSRDRATNEKLFF. V usage is TRBV4-3 and J usage is TRBJ1-4; TRBD1 matches 9 bases. V shed 4 bases and J 2 bases; nucleotides not matched to a gene: 2. This CDR3 is built from 15 residues. Germline V gene data show CDR1 as LGHNA and CDR2 as YSLEER.

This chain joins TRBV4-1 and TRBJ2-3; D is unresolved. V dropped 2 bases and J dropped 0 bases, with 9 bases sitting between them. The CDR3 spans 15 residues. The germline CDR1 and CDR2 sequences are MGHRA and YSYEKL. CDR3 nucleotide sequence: TGCGCCAGCAGCCAATTTTCCGGTAGCACAGATACGCAGTATTTT. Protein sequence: CASSQFSGSTDTQYF.

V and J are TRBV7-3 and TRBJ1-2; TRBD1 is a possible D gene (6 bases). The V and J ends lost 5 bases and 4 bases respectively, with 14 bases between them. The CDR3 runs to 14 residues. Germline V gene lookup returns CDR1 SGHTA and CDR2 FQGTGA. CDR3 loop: CASSPDRGFYGYTF. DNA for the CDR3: TGTGCCAGCAGCCCGGACAGAGGTTTCTATGGCTACACCTTC.

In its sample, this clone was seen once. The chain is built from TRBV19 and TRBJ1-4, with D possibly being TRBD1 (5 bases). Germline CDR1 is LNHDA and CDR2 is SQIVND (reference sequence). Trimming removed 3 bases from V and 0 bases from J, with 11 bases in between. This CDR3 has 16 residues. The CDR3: CASSIPGGATNEKLFF. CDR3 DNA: TGTGCCAGTAGTATCCCGGGGGGAGCAACTAATGAAAAACTGTTTTTT.

CDR3 bases: TGTGCCAGTAGTATAAGCAGGGGGGTTGGAGCAGATACGCAGTATTTT. This encodes CASSISRGVGADTQYF. V usage is TRBV19 and J usage is TRBJ2-3; possible D gene TRBD1, 7 bases. V lost 2 bases, J lost 4 bases, and 16 bases lay in between. This CDR3 region has 16 residues. In germline, CDR1 is LNHDA, CDR2 SQIVND (reference sequence).

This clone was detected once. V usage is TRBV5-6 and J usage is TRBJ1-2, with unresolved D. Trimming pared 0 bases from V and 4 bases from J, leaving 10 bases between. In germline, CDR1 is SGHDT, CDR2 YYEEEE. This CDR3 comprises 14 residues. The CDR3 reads CASSLVASSYGYTF. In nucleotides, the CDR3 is TGTGCCAGCAGCTTGGTAGCCAGCAGCTATGGCTACACCTTC. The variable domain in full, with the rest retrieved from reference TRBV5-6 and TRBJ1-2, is DAGVTQSPTHLIKTRGQQVTLRCSPKSGHDTVSWYQQALGQGPQFIFQYYEEEERQRGNFPDRFSGHQFPNYSSELNVNALLLGDSALYLCASSLVASSYGYTFGSGTRLTVV.